The clone carrying this TCR beta chain was detected once. Its target is unknown. This specimen comes from a study of T cell responses to AZD1222 COVID-19 vaccine. Study-wide points: Vaccination with two AZD1222 doses was followed by a rise in Spike-specific TCR breadth and depth.

The repertoire was sequenced with immunoSEQ multiplex PCR; TCRdb's copy has only in-frame clones and lacks some. The data hold 75,000 to 100,000 clones, with roughly 84% observed a single time. The germline gives CDR1 MDHEN, CDR2 SYDVKM. V was pared by 6 bases and J by 8 bases, with 7 bases of the junction left unmatched. This CDR3 has 14 residues. The rearrangement uses TRBV28 and TRBJ1-4, with 9 nucleotides matching TRBD1. The receptor was derived from an adult in good health. This material consisted of peripheral blood, taken on day 0 of AZD1222 vaccination. The CDR3 DNA sequence: TGTGCCAGCAGCCCGGGGGACAGGGAGGAAAAACTGTTTTTT. This encodes CASSPGDREEKLFF.